Described below is a single T cell receptor beta chain sequence and its context. This table comes from immunoSEQ multiplex PCR, and its TCRdb copy is limited to in-frame clones, with some not included. The table includes under 350,000 clones, roughly 90% detected once. The data were taken from a study of blood T cell repertoires in COVID-19. Looking at the study overall: Researchers got acute and convalescent COVID-19 samples from the United States, Italy and Spain. Sources were T cells, B-cell-depleted T cells, or PBMCs; the material itself was cDNA or gDNA.

Germline CDR1 is MDHEN and CDR2 is SYDVKM. The V end was cut by 1 base, the J end by 5 bases, with 14 bases between. This CDR3 contains 15 residues. Material: peripheral blood. The V gene is TRBV28, the J gene TRBJ1-1; perhaps TRBD1 as D (6 bases). This sequence was found in a woman aged 30 to 39 with COVID-19, enrolled during active disease. The CDR3 DNA follows: TGTGCCAGCAGTTTATTCGAGGGGGTCGGAACTGAAGCTTTCTTT. Translated, it gives CASSLFEGVGTEAFF.